The table lists the clone carrying this TCR beta chain with a few counts. Its specificity is unknown. V lost 2 bases and J lost 7, with 15 bases in between. In germline, CDR1 is MDHEN, CDR2 SYDVKM. The CDR3 length is 16 residues. This record belongs to a study of metastatic and nonmetastatic thyroid tumors. In the study overall: Repertoires of blood and of tissue (tumor or nodule) from malignant and benign thyroid patients were compared.

Thyroid surgery was performed in patients who had received no treatment beforehand. As handled by the study authors: A classifier of distant metastasis in papillary thyroid cancer was built from CDR3 differences (across clinicopathological groups). TCRdb re-called clones from the PCR reads using MiXCR. Here the V and J calls rest on TCRdb's processing, not on the authors' analysis. This sample yields roughly 20,000 clones, of which about 34% are seen a single time; 15% to 20% belongs to the top ten. Findings and limits, study-wide: In blood and tumor, TCR beta diversity was reportedly significantly higher in malignant thyroid tumors than in benign nodules.

The receptor was derived from a female donor with papillary thyroid cancer or a benign thyroid nodule (not recorded which). Some clones in this sample may be carry-over from other donors' samples. Sequenced input: tumor tissue. The chain couples TRBV28 to TRBJ1-6; TRBD1 might be the D (5 bases). This chain's CDR3 is CASSLDPDTRNSPLHF. The CDR3 nucleotides read TGTGCCAGCAGTTTAGATCCGGACACCCGGAATTCACCCCTCCACTTT.